The rows below give T cell receptor beta chains drawn from one sample of a study of blood T cells in healthy people across ages. Each CDR3 protein gets one entry after TCRdb re-called the 5' RACE reads with MiXCR. Seen here are roughly 1.7 million distinct CDR3 sequences, roughly 30% observed once, and the top ten hold roughly 12%. The sample comprised blood. The receptors here all came from a woman younger than 45 in good health. Each CDR3 is given without its conserved first and last residue.

j_call | v_call | cdr3_aa
TRBJ1-1 | TRBV15 | ATSSTMGVGNTEAF
TRBJ2-7 | TRBV9 | ASSLRLGGSYEQY
TRBJ2-7 | TRBV20-1 | SARAPSGEQY
TRBJ2-3 | TRBV25-1 | ASSAGVAQY
TRBJ1-2 | TRBV3-1 | ASSHGWTANYGYT
TRBJ2-7 | TRBV27 | ASSPRGALGQY
TRBJ2-1 | TRBV11-3 | ASSLVQGEQF
TRBJ2-6 | TRBV20-1 | SARPLAGGRSGANVLT
TRBJ2-7 | TRBV11-2 | ASSRTTGATYEQY
TRBJ1-5 | TRBV15 | ATGAGPYSNQPQH
TRBJ1-5 | TRBV4-1 | ASSQEFKGSGNQPQH
TRBJ2-1 | TRBV6-5 | ASRTTGPREQF
TRBJ2-1 | TRBV29-1 | SVEELAGGEF
TRBJ1-3 | TRBV7-9 | ASSLGADLSSGSTIY
TRBJ2-1 | TRBV5-1 | ASSPGVNNDRGEQF
TRBJ2-1 | TRBV5-1 | ASSTRDRDNVQF
TRBJ2-1 | TRBV24-1 | ATTSGRSRSYNEQF
TRBJ1-1 | TRBV4-1 | ASSQAFGQNTEAF
NA | TRBV3-1 | ASSQAGLESEQY
TRBJ1-2 | TRBV3-1 | ASSQEGQGLGYGYT
TRBJ2-4 | TRBV27 | ASSLLGGENIQY
TRBJ2-3 | TRBV29-1 | SVLSLYDTQY
TRBJ1-5 | TRBV28 | ASSPAGVTGNQPQH
TRBJ1-1 | TRBV5-1 | ASSLGQIIMNTEAF
TRBJ1-2 | TRBV6-1 | ASSEISVGYT
TRBJ2-7 | TRBV10-2 | ASSDRGGTYEQY
TRBJ2-7 | TRBV2 | ASSRQDHYEQY
TRBJ2-7 | TRBV11-2 | ASSPSGGAGYEQY
TRBJ1-2 | TRBV27 | ASSSIPREANYGYT
TRBJ2-7 | TRBV5-1 | ASSSQGYEQY
TRBJ1-5 | TRBV27 | ASSPRGAGQPQH